This section outlines one T cell receptor beta chain sequence together with its context. This clonotype occurred a few times. This clone's antigen is unknown. Base quality data are lacking; no much larger clone is found one base away. Taken from cysteine to phenylalanine, the CDR3 has 15 residues. Here the CDR3 DNA is all that survives: 45 bases in frame from base 1. The germline V gene specifies SGHRS as CDR1 and YFSETQ as CDR2. V sheds 4 bases and J sheds 2 bases, leaving 13 bases between their ends. For repertoire sequencing, the TCR beta CDR3 regions were amplified from RNA transcripts. HTBI primers and the Qiagen OneStep RT-PCR kit were used in a first-round RT-PCR, which was followed by a second-round multiplex PCR, size selection and purification. Sequencing of the libraries was carried out on an Illumina HiSeq2000 in paired-end mode with 100 bp reads. The study's processing was this. SOAPnuke was used for read processing, and reads with adapters, uncalled bases, a mean Phred below 15, or no exact constant-primer or identifier match were discarded. High-quality paired reads were merged with COPE v1.2.5. Clonotypes were defined as unique nucleotide sequences and were aligned to IMGT TRB V, D and J references using MiTCR v1.1. The analysis was limited to V-J combinations with a frequency above 0.0001, which together covered more than 99% of repertoires. For each V-J combination, a TCR clonal expansion and chaos score was defined as the ratio of F50 clonal expansion to chaos observed in the TCRdist matrix. Features were reduced by Welch's t-statistics and random forest to around 14 V-J combinations, which fed a naive Bayes classifier. The Morisita-Horn index was used to measure how similar the thyroid and blood repertoires were. TCRdb reworked the public reads: Q25 trimming with fastp, MiXCR clone assembly, productive beta chains retained. A single entry per CDR3 protein holds the most common genes and DNA from its merged rows. Clone size and V and J calls follow TCRdb, not the original study. The sample contains roughly 700,000 distinct CDR3 sequences, roughly 40% of them found a single time. 44% of the sample is in the top ten clones.

The sample originates from a study of Graves' ophthalmopathy and Graves' hyperthyroidism (dated by TCRdb to between 2017 and 2018). Regarding the study in general: Peripheral blood was collected at initial diagnosis, prior to any treatment. To tell Graves' ophthalmopathy apart from Graves' hyperthyroidism, and to predict which patients would progress to ophthalmopathy, the study relied on TCR beta repertoire signatures. In total, approximately 140 blood samples were TCR-sequenced: 40 to 45 ophthalmopathy, some 75 hyperthyroidism and some 17 hyperthyroidism-to-ophthalmopathy patients. To explore V-J signatures that separate ophthalmopathy from hyperthyroidism, a discovery set of around 97 patients was enrolled, consisting of more than 40 with ophthalmopathy and roughly 60 with stable hyperthyroidism. The independent validation cohort included about 20 hyperthyroidism patients plus 17 patients who later progressed from hyperthyroidism to ophthalmopathy. In five or six hyperthyroidism patients, the T-cell repertoires found in thyroid tissue were compared with those found in blood. Once sampling was done, hyperthyroidism patients were given methimazole at a starting dose of 30 mg daily, while ophthalmopathy patients were given high-dose intravenous methylprednisolone. Findings and caveats that apply to the study as a whole: Ophthalmopathy was separated from stable hyperthyroidism by the 13-signature model with roughly 90% sensitivity and around 81% specificity in cross-validation and with 80%/75% in the test set. In validation, the model predicted ophthalmopathy progression with over 60% sensitivity and approximately 75% specificity; more than ten predicted patients were CT-confirmed with GO in a median of approximately 6.5 months. No statistical method was used to set the sample size in advance, and the investigators knew which group each participant was assigned to. Most of the expanded thyroid clonotypes with a frequency above 0.001 were also detected in blood, and it was suggested that the thyroid immune response may be reflected by blood repertoires.

The ophthalmopathy patients had moderately to severely active disease, with a Clinical Activity Score of 3 or higher, a NOSPECS grade of 4 or higher, and a disease duration of less than 3 months. Anyone with other autoimmune diseases, uncontrolled infections, pregnancy or lactation was excluded from the study. Diagnosis relied on clinical symptoms, serum thyroxine, TRAb, thyroid ultrasound and orbital computed tomography. Using Ficoll-Paque density gradient centrifugation, PBMCs were isolated from 8.5 to 10 ml of fresh peripheral blood. Total RNA was extracted with Trizol reagent and quality-checked on an Agilent 2100 Bioanalyzer.

The V and J genes are TRBV5-1 and TRBJ1-3, with the D gene not clear enough to name. The receptor comes from an adult man with Graves' ophthalmopathy. Material for sequencing was peripheral blood. The nucleotides are TGCGCCAGCAGCCCAGGATTACTCGCTGGAAACACCATATATTTT. It specifies CASSPGLLAGNTIYF.